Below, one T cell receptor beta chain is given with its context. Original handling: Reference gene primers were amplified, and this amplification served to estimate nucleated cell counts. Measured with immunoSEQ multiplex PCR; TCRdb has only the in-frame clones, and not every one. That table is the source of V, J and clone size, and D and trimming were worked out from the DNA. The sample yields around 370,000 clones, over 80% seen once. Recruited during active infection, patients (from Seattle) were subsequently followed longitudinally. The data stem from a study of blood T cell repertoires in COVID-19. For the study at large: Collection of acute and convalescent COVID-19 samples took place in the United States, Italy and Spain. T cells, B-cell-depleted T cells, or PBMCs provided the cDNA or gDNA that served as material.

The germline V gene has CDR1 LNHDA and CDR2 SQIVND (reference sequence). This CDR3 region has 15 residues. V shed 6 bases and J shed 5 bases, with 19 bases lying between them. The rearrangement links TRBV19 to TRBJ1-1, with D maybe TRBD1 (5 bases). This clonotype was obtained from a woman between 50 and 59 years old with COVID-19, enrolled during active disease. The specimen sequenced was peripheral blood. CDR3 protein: CASSPGVEGWTEAFF. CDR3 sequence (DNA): TGTGCCAGTAGCCCGGGGGTTGAGGGGTGGACTGAAGCTTTCTTT.